A selection of T cell receptor beta chains follows, all from one sample in a study of T cell changes during pregnancy in multiple sclerosis. Libraries were prepared by immunoSEQ multiplex PCR; TCRdb keeps only in-frame clonotypes and omits some of them. The sample has approximately 110,000 clones; approximately 89% are singletons. Sequenced here: peripheral blood, sampled after pregnancy. The source of these receptors is a female donor with multiple sclerosis, enrolled in a pregnancy study. Both conserved end residues are part of each CDR3. The D gene is left open where the match is weak. Clone size is shown for a subset of rows, as once, few, many or a class of expanded clone.

j_gene: TRBJ2-7
len: 18
d_gene: -
abundance: -
v_gene: TRBV5-6
CDR3nt: TGTGCCAGCAGCCCGGAAACGTGGGGTCGACAGGTCTCATACGAGCAGTACTTC
CDR3aa: CASSPETWGRQVSYEQYF

j_gene: TRBJ1-2
len: 15
d_gene: -
abundance: -
v_gene: TRBV5-1
CDR3nt: TGCGCCACCGGGAGTGGCAGTCGCCTTAACTATGGCTACACCTTC
CDR3aa: CATGSGSRLNYGYTF

j_gene: TRBJ1-1
len: 14
d_gene: TRBD1
abundance: -
v_gene: TRBV5-4
CDR3nt: TGTGCCAGCAGTGCACAGGGGGCACGGACTGAAGCTTTCTTT
CDR3aa: CASSAQGARTEAFF

j_gene: TRBJ2-7
len: 14
d_gene: TRBD2
abundance: many
v_gene: TRBV11-3
CDR3nt: TGTGCCAGCAGCTCCACACTAGCGGGGGGCCCACCGGACTTC
CDR3aa: CASSSTLAGGPPDF

j_gene: TRBJ2-3
len: 19
d_gene: TRBD2
abundance: -
v_gene: TRBV2
CDR3nt: TGTGCCAGCAGTGACCCCCCCATCGAGTTCGGGGGGAGCACAGATACGCAGTATTTT
CDR3aa: CASSDPPIEFGGSTDTQYF

j_gene: TRBJ1-1
len: 19
d_gene: TRBD1
abundance: -
v_gene: TRBV29-1
CDR3nt: TGCAGCGTTCGACTCACAAGTAAAAATGACAGGGGAGGGGACACTGAAGCTTTCTTT
CDR3aa: CSVRLTSKNDRGGDTEAFF

j_gene: TRBJ2-7
len: 11
d_gene: -
abundance: -
v_gene: TRBV20-1
CDR3nt: TGCAGTGCCCCAGCGCCCTACGAGCAGTACTTC
CDR3aa: CSAPAPYEQYF

j_gene: TRBJ1-2
len: 12
d_gene: -
abundance: once
v_gene: TRBV2
CDR3nt: TGTGCCAGCAGTTGGGCCGTCGCTGGCTACACCTTC
CDR3aa: CASSWAVAGYTF

j_gene: TRBJ2-7
len: 16
d_gene: TRBD1
abundance: -
v_gene: TRBV7-6
CDR3nt: TGTGCCAGCAGCGTCGGCGGGGACAGGTTTTTTGGGGAGCAGTACTTC
CDR3aa: CASSVGGDRFFGEQYF

j_gene: TRBJ1-1
len: 14
d_gene: -
abundance: -
v_gene: TRBV5-1
CDR3nt: TGCGCCAGCAGCTTGCAACAGACGAACACTGAAGCTTTCTTT
CDR3aa: CASSLQQTNTEAFF

j_gene: TRBJ1-2
len: 13
d_gene: -
abundance: -
v_gene: TRBV5-4
CDR3nt: TGTGCCAGCAGCTTGACCGGGAACCAGGGCTACACCTTC
CDR3aa: CASSLTGNQGYTF

j_gene: TRBJ1-4
len: 14
d_gene: TRBD1
abundance: -
v_gene: TRBV30
CDR3nt: TGTGCCTGGAGTGTAGGGACAGTTAATGAAAAACTGTTTTTT
CDR3aa: CAWSVGTVNEKLFF

j_gene: TRBJ2-1
len: 17
d_gene: TRBD1
abundance: -
v_gene: TRBV28
CDR3nt: TGTGCCACCGAAACACGAGACAGGGCTAGCTCCTACAATGAGCAGTTCTTC
CDR3aa: CATETRDRASSYNEQFF

j_gene: TRBJ1-2
len: 15
d_gene: TRBD1
abundance: -
v_gene: TRBV5-1
CDR3nt: TGCGCCAGCAGCTTGGAGGCAGGGGGGATCTATGGCTACACCTTC
CDR3aa: CASSLEAGGIYGYTF

j_gene: TRBJ1-5
len: 16
d_gene: TRBD1
abundance: -
v_gene: TRBV6-6
CDR3nt: TGTGCCAGCAGTCACCATGGACAGGGGGCGAATCAGCCCCAGCATTTT
CDR3aa: CASSHHGQGANQPQHF

j_gene: TRBJ2-1
len: 12
d_gene: -
abundance: -
v_gene: TRBV6-5
CDR3nt: TGTGCCAGCAGGTCTCGGGGCAATGAGCAGTTCTTC
CDR3aa: CASRSRGNEQFF

j_gene: TRBJ1-1
len: 13
d_gene: -
abundance: -
v_gene: TRBV5-6
CDR3nt: TGTGCCAGCAGCTTGGGGGCGAACACTGAAGCTTTCTTT
CDR3aa: CASSLGANTEAFF

j_gene: TRBJ1-2
len: 13
d_gene: -
abundance: -
v_gene: TRBV5-4
CDR3nt: TGTGCCAGCAGCTTGGACAGTTTCTATGGCTACACCTTC
CDR3aa: CASSLDSFYGYTF

j_gene: TRBJ1-6
len: 14
d_gene: -
abundance: once
v_gene: TRBV29-1
CDR3nt: TGCAGCGTTTCGGAGGGGCAGGCTAATTCACCCCTCCACTTT
CDR3aa: CSVSEGQANSPLHF

j_gene: TRBJ1-1
len: 12
d_gene: -
abundance: -
v_gene: TRBV29-1
CDR3nt: TGCAGCGGGAGCTCGGGAAACACTGAAGCTTTCTTT
CDR3aa: CSGSSGNTEAFF

j_gene: TRBJ1-2
len: 11
d_gene: TRBD1
abundance: many
v_gene: TRBV29-1
CDR3nt: TGCAGCGCGGACAGGGGAAACGGCTACACCTTC
CDR3aa: CSADRGNGYTF

j_gene: TRBJ2-3
len: 13
d_gene: -
abundance: -
v_gene: TRBV4-1
CDR3nt: TGCGCCAGCAGCCAATCCTTATCAGATACGCAGTATTTT
CDR3aa: CASSQSLSDTQYF

j_gene: TRBJ2-7
len: 15
d_gene: TRBD1
abundance: -
v_gene: TRBV15
CDR3nt: TGTGCCACCAGCACCCAACCAGGGGACAGCCTCGAGCAGTACTTC
CDR3aa: CATSTQPGDSLEQYF

j_gene: TRBJ1-1
len: 14
d_gene: TRBD1
abundance: -
v_gene: TRBV4-1
CDR3nt: TGCGCCAGCAGCCAAGTGCCGGGACAGGGTGGAACTTTCTTT
CDR3aa: CASSQVPGQGGTFF

j_gene: TRBJ1-5
len: 14
d_gene: TRBD1
abundance: -
v_gene: TRBV2
CDR3nt: TGTGCCAGCAGAACTGGACAGGGCGATCAGCCCCAGCATTTT
CDR3aa: CASRTGQGDQPQHF

j_gene: TRBJ2-7
len: 12
d_gene: -
abundance: -
v_gene: TRBV30
CDR3nt: TGTGCCTGGAGTGCGACAGATTACGAGCAGTACTTC
CDR3aa: CAWSATDYEQYF

j_gene: TRBJ2-2
len: 14
d_gene: -
abundance: -
v_gene: TRBV7-3
CDR3nt: TGTGCCAGCCGCGTCGGGGTCGGCACCGGGGAGCTGTTTTTT
CDR3aa: CASRVGVGTGELFF

j_gene: TRBJ2-1
len: 12
d_gene: -
abundance: -
v_gene: TRBV13
CDR3nt: TGTGCCAGCAGTTCTGACTTCAATGAGCAGTTCTTC
CDR3aa: CASSSDFNEQFF